This T cell receptor beta chain was sequenced in a study of shared clonotypes between healthy human individuals. Findings of the study overall: Represented diversity (both genetic and exposure-history) was limited by the small number of donors.

Genomic DNA for unsorted samples was obtained from about 90 million PBMCs. This clone was seen a handful of times. Its antigen is currently unknown. The length of the CDR3 is 15 residues. CDR1 is KGHSH and CDR2 is LQKENI in the germline V gene. Unmatched junction bases numbered 8, after V lost 6 bases and J lost 7 bases. Unsorted PBMC DNA underwent sequencing on ten immunoSEQ deep assay plates. Sequencing used immunoSEQ multiplex PCR; TCRdb keeps in-frame clones, though not all of them. The table records about 490,000 clones, around three quarters of them present only once. The gene calls are TRBV18 and TRBJ2-1; 11 bases line up with TRBD1. This sequence originates from a woman aged 40-49 years in good health. Some clones in this sample may be carry-over from other donors' samples. Sequencing was done on a sample of PBMCs. CDR3: CASSPGQGADNEQFF. The CDR3 nucleotides read TGTGCCAGCTCTCCCGGACAGGGGGCAGATAATGAGCAGTTCTTC.